These 29 T cell receptor beta chains came from one sample sequenced in a study of radiotherapy plus CTLA-4 blockade in lung cancer. Generated by immunoSEQ multiplex PCR, the TCRdb table keeps only in-frame clones and is missing some. The sample contains some 90,000 clones, around 86% of which appear only once. The material sequenced was peripheral blood, taken from a patient treated with radiotherapy plus ipilimumab. These receptors were obtained from a human donor with non-small cell lung cancer who had stable disease on radiotherapy plus ipilimumab.

The chain combines TRBV5-1 with TRBJ2-1; D is unclear. Trimming left V 0 bases short and J 8 bases short, with 12 bases between. Looked up from germline, CDR1 is SGHRS and CDR2 is YFSETQ. The CDR3 runs 14 residues. CDR3 in amino acids: CASSLDSSVDEQFF. CDR3 coding DNA: TGCGCCAGCAGCTTGGATAGCTCCGTGGATGAGCAGTTCTTC.

This chain joins TRBV7-3 and TRBJ1-6; 8 bases line up with TRBD1. With 0 bases clipped from V and 7 bases from J, the junction kept 2 bases outside the gene matches. Germline-derived CDR1 and CDR2 are SGHTA and FQGTGA. The CDR3 has 15 residues. CDR3 sequence reads: CASSLTRDRNSPLHF. CDR3 coding DNA: TGTGCCAGCAGCTTAACGAGGGACAGGAATTCACCCCTCCACTTT.

J is TRBJ2-7 and V is TRBV9; no firm D call. The CDR3 covers 11 residues. Germline CDR1 SGDLS, CDR2 YYNGEE. V shed 0 bases and J shed 7 bases, with 5 bases lying between them. In DNA, the CDR3 is TGTGCCAGCAGCGTAGGGCATGAGCAGTACTTC. Protein: CASSVGHEQYF.

This chain connects TRBV4-1 to TRBJ2-3, with 9 bases identical to TRBD2. Germline V gene sequence: CDR1 MGHRA, CDR2 YSYEKL. This CDR3 region has 17 residues. V lost 0 bases and J lost 0; bases outside the gene matches: 4. The CDR3 nucleotides read TGCGCCAGCAGCCAAGAGAGCGGGGGGACTAGCACAGATACGCAGTATTTT. This sequence encodes CASSQESGGTSTDTQYF.

As DNA, the CDR3 is TGCGCCAGCAGCTTGCAAAGACAGGGGCAAGGGGAGCAGTACTTC. Translated, it gives CASSLQRQGQGEQYF. The chain uses TRBV5-1 and TRBJ2-7; 8 bases align to TRBD1. The CDR3 is 15 residues long. Trimming cost V 1 base and J 7 bases; bases outside gene matches: 10. Germline values: CDR1 SGHRS, CDR2 YFSETQ.

The chain carries TRBV7-3 and TRBJ2-3; maybe TRBD1 (5 bases). Germline CDR1 reads SGHTA; CDR2 reads FQGTGA. V lost 5 bases, J lost 3 bases, and 9 bases lay in between. CDR3 length equals 13 residues. CDR3 sequence reads: CASSEQGTDTQYF. The CDR3 bases are TGTGCCAGCAGCGAGCAGGGTACAGATACGCAGTATTTT.

This chain connects TRBV19 to TRBJ1-5, with 8 bases lining up with TRBD1. J was trimmed by 4 bases and V by 6 bases; bases with no gene match: 14. The CDR3 has 17 amino acids. Germline-derived CDR1 and CDR2 are LNHDA and SQIVND (reference sequence). This chain's CDR3 is CASSPGQVARGNQPQHF. As DNA, the CDR3 is TGTGCCAGTAGCCCGGGACAGGTCGCGCGGGGGAATCAGCCCCAGCATTTT.

The CDR3 bases are TGCGCCAGCAGCTTGGGGGCTAAGAGGACTGAAGCTTTCTTT. Its translation is CASSLGAKRTEAFF. The chain employs TRBV5-1 and TRBJ1-1; D unclear. V was pared by 0 bases and J by 5 bases, with 11 bases between. CDR1 SGHRS and CDR2 YFSETQ come from the germline V gene. The CDR3 runs to 14 residues.

The gene calls are TRBV5-4 and TRBJ2-3; unclear D gene. V was pared by 5 bases and J by 5 bases, with 18 bases between. The CDR3 extends over 15 amino acids. Germline values: CDR1 SGHNT, CDR2 YYREEE (reference sequence). The CDR3 coding sequence is TGTGCCAGCAGTTCATCGCGGCCCCAAGGAGATACGCAGTATTTT. Encoded protein: CASSSSRPQGDTQYF.

CDR3 in amino acids: CASPDISSGNTIYF. The CDR3 DNA is TGTGCCAGCCCCGACATTAGCTCTGGAAACACCATATATTTT. The V call is TRBV30, the J call TRBJ1-3; D ambiguous. Per the germline V gene, CDR1 is GTSNPN and CDR2 is SVGIG (reference sequence). Deletions cut 8 bases from V and 0 bases from J, with 14 bases between. This CDR3 comprises 14 residues.

The chain links TRBV7-2 to TRBJ1-1; 9 bases agree with TRBD1. V was clipped by 4 bases and J by 4 bases; unmatched bases: 7. This CDR3 has 15 amino acids. Germline V gene sequence: CDR1 SGHTA, CDR2 FQGNSA. CDR3 DNA: TGTGCCAGCAGCTCAACACAGGGGGCGGCCACTGAAGCTTTCTTT. Protein: CASSSTQGAATEAFF.

CDR3 sequence (DNA): TGTGCCTGGGCAAAACTAGCGGGGGGCACAGATACGCAGTATTTT. This codes for CAWAKLAGGTDTQYF. V usage is TRBV30 and J usage is TRBJ2-3, with TRBD2 identical over 11 bases. Germline loops: CDR1 GTSNPN, CDR2 SVGIG (reference sequence). The CDR3 contains 15 residues. V gave up 5 bases and J gave up 1 base; unmatched junction bases: 5.

The chain employs TRBV30 and TRBJ1-5, with a possible D match to TRBD1 (5 bases). Trimming stripped 2 bases from V and 0 bases from J, with 8 bases between. CDR1 GTSNPN and CDR2 SVGIG come from the germline V gene (reference sequence). CDR3 size: 14 residues. CDR3 coding DNA: TGTGCCTGGAGTTCAGGGTATAGCAATCAGCCCCAGCATTTT. This gives the protein CAWSSGYSNQPQHF.

J is TRBJ1-5 and V is TRBV21-1. TRBV21-1 represents a pseudogene. The CDR3 consists of 16 residues. The CDR3 spells CASSKEKRESNQPQHF. The DNA for the CDR3 is TGTGCCAGCAGCAAAGAGAAAAGGGAGAGCAATCAGCCCCAGCATTTT.

The chain is built from TRBV19 and TRBJ1-2; TRBD1 matches 8 bases. The germline V gene encodes CDR1 LNHDA and CDR2 SQIVND (reference sequence). The CDR3 consists of 13 residues. Unmatched junction bases numbered 8, after V lost 10 bases and J lost 4 bases. The CDR3 loop reads CATSQQGGYGYTF. DNA for the CDR3: TGTGCCACTTCCCAACAGGGGGGCTATGGCTACACCTTC.

This chain joins TRBV10-3 and TRBJ2-7; 11 nucleotides match TRBD2. Trimming cost V 1 base and J 0 bases; bases outside gene matches: 5. This CDR3 spans 17 amino acids. Germline lookup yields CDR1 ENHRY and CDR2 SYGVKD. In DNA, the CDR3 is TGTGCCATCAGTGAGTTCCGACTAGCGGGATTCTCCTACGAGCAGTACTTC. This codes for CAISEFRLAGFSYEQYF.

The gene calls are TRBV5-5 and TRBJ2-1; 11 bases line up with TRBD2. The CDR3 totals 15 residues. V shed 4 bases and J 9 bases; nucleotides not matched to a gene: 9. Germline CDR1 SGHKS, CDR2 YYEKEE (reference sequence). The CDR3 DNA sequence: TGTGCCAGCAGCATACTAGCGGGAGTTGGTGCTGAGCAGTTCTTC. Translated, it gives CASSILAGVGAEQFF.

The V call is TRBV18, the J call TRBJ2-3; a possible D gene is TRBD1 (6 bases). This CDR3 has 15 amino acids. The germline V gene has CDR1 KGHSH and CDR2 LQKENI. Trimming pared 1 base from V and 3 bases from J, leaving 11 bases between. The CDR3 loop reads CASSPLAGATDTQYF. For the CDR3, the DNA is TGTGCCAGCTCACCACTGGCAGGGGCGACAGATACGCAGTATTTT.

This chain links TRBV19 with TRBJ2-1; 7 bases agree with TRBD1. The CDR3 covers 14 residues. CDR1 LNHDA and CDR2 SQIVND come from the germline V gene (reference sequence). With 7 bases clipped from V and 6 bases from J, the junction kept 9 bases outside the gene matches. The CDR3 DNA reads as TGTGCCAGTACCGATCCGGGACAGCGCAATGAGCAGTTCTTC. It yields the protein CASTDPGQRNEQFF.

This rearrangement joins TRBV10-3 to TRBJ2-5; TRBD2 matches 13 bases. Germline V gives CDR1 ENHRY, CDR2 SYGVKD. J lost 5 bases, V lost 4 bases, and 7 bases had no gene match. This CDR3 comprises 16 residues. CDR3 sequence reads: CAISGEGTSGEETQYF. The CDR3 bases are TGTGCCATCAGTGGGGAGGGGACTAGCGGGGAGGAGACCCAGTACTTC.

The chain combines TRBV19 with TRBJ2-7; 7 bases match TRBD1. Trimming took 3 bases from V and 0 from J; bases not matched to a gene: 2. This CDR3 spans 14 amino acids. Per germline, CDR1 LNHDA and CDR2 SQIVND (reference sequence). The CDR3 protein is CASSIYRGSYEQYF. CDR3 coding DNA: TGTGCCAGTAGTATCTACAGGGGCTCCTACGAGCAGTACTTC.

The V call is TRBV7-8, the J call TRBJ2-1, with a weak D call TRBD2 (5 bases). The CDR3 covers 14 residues. From germline, CDR1 is SGHVS and CDR2 FQNEAQ. The V end lost 5 bases, the J end lost 5 bases, and 13 bases lay between the germline ends. CDR3 sequence reads: CASSHRDENNEQFF. As DNA, the CDR3 is TGTGCCAGCAGCCACCGGGATGAAAACAATGAGCAGTTCTTC.

V gene TRBV27 combines with J gene TRBJ2-3, with 7 bases lining up with TRBD1. This CDR3 spans 16 amino acids. CDR1 and CDR2 (germline): MNHEY, SMNVEV (reference sequence). V trimming: 5 bases; J trimming: 2 bases; junction bases outside the gene matches: 10. CDR3 region: CASSRGGQGFTDTQYF. CDR3 nucleotide sequence: TGTGCCAGCAGTCGAGGGGGCCAGGGGTTCACAGATACGCAGTATTTT.

The chain joins TRBV6-5 to TRBJ1-2; D gene ambiguous. V gave up 6 bases and J gave up 8 bases, with 16 bases separating them. Germline loops: CDR1 MNHEY, CDR2 SVGAGI. This CDR3 is built from 13 residues. The CDR3 region is CASSPDRLGGYTF. CDR3 nucleotides: TGTGCCAGCAGCCCCGACCGACTCGGGGGCTACACCTTC.

The chain employs TRBV19 and TRBJ1-2, with 11 bases matching TRBD1. Unmatched junction bases numbered 7, after V lost 6 bases and J lost 1 base. The CDR3 has 16 amino acids. Germline values: CDR1 LNHDA, CDR2 SQIVND (reference sequence). The CDR3 nucleotides are TGTGCCAGTAGCCCGGAAGGGACAGGGGGTAACTATGGCTACACCTTC. This sequence encodes CASSPEGTGGNYGYTF.

The chain uses TRBV27 and TRBJ1-5; D not certain. Trimming took off 6 bases at V and 9 bases at J, with 12 bases between the two ends. The CDR3 runs 12 residues. Germline CDR1 and CDR2: MNHEY and SMNVEV (reference sequence). The CDR3 here is CASSRVGGPQHF. The DNA for the CDR3 is TGTGCCAGCAGCCGGGTCGGTGGGCCCCAGCATTTT.

The chain joins TRBV19 to TRBJ1-5; D unclear. With 0 bases removed from V and 8 bases from J, the gap between germline ends came to 5 bases. Per germline, CDR1 LNHDA and CDR2 SQIVND (reference sequence). This CDR3 spans 12 amino acids. CDR3 in amino acids: CASSIDWEPQHF. The CDR3 region has the DNA TGTGCCAGTAGTATAGATTGGGAGCCCCAGCATTTT. Full variable domain (outside the CDR3, taken from reference TRBV19 and TRBJ1-5): DGGITQSPKYLFRKEGQNVTLSCEQNLNHDAMYWYRQDPGQGLRLIYYSQIVNDFQKGDIAEGYSVSREKKESFPLTVTSAQKNPTAFYLCASSIDWEPQHFGDGTRLSIL.

V usage is TRBV25-1 and J usage is TRBJ1-6; 10 positions match TRBD1. Unmatched junction bases numbered 16, after V lost 7 bases and J lost 10 bases. This CDR3 is built from 17 residues. Germline lookup yields CDR1 MGHDK and CDR2 SYGVNS. In DNA, the CDR3 is TGTGCCAGCATCGCCTCGACAGGGGGCGGGGGAGGATCACCCCTCCACTTT. Its protein product is CASIASTGGGGGSPLHF.

The V and J genes are TRBV6-1 and TRBJ2-4, with 9 bases fitting TRBD1. The length of the CDR3 is 16 residues. From germline, CDR1 is MNHNS and CDR2 SASEGT. The V and J ends lost 0 bases and 1 base, in that order; junction bases with no gene match: 1. In DNA form, the CDR3 reads TGTGCCAGCAGTGAAGCAACAGGGGGCGCCAAAAACATTCAGTACTTC. It specifies CASSEATGGAKNIQYF.